Presented here are 31 T cell receptor beta chains from one specimen sequenced in a study of shared clonotypes between healthy human individuals (dated by TCRdb to 2018 to 2021). The method behind the library was the immunoSEQ multiplex PCR assay. TCRdb carries this immuneACCESS record with in-frame sequences only. Its versions omit some clonotypes, under half of them owing to an unresolved V gene in the studies checked, with the rest unexplained. The table for this sample lists roughly 2.6 million clones; 85% to 95% of them were counted only once. The ten largest clones add up to 0.11% to 0.15% of the sample. Sequencing was performed on naive CD4+ T cells sorted from blood. According to the study, the label for this sample's cell subset or site signals: CD45RA+ positively selected. The receptor source for this set is a man aged 18 to 30 in good health.

The chain links TRBV19 to TRBJ1-5, with a weak D call TRBD1 (6 bases). Trimming took off 6 bases at V and 1 base at J, with 13 bases between the two ends. The CDR3 is 15 amino acids. The V gene's germline CDR1 is LNHDA and CDR2 SQIVND (reference sequence). CDR3 nucleotides: TGTGCCAGTAGCTTAACAGGGACCAGCAATCAGCCCCAGCATTTT. This codes for CASSLTGTSNQPQHF.

The chain carries TRBV6-6 and TRBJ1-6; tentative D call: TRBD1 (5 bases). This CDR3 is 15 amino acids long. Germline CDR1 is MNHNY and CDR2 is SVGAGI (reference sequence). V was cut by 6 bases and J by 3 bases, with 12 bases left in between. The CDR3 sequence: CASRLGTGYNSPLHF. CDR3 DNA sequence: TGTGCCAGCAGACTCGGGACGGGCTATAATTCACCCCTCCACTTT.

The chain couples TRBV15 to TRBJ2-3, with 8 bases fitting TRBD2. Losses at the gene ends were 1 base for V and 4 bases for J; bases not matched to a gene: 7. The CDR3 is 16 residues long. Germline values: CDR1 LNHNV, CDR2 YYDKDF (reference sequence). The CDR3 DNA sequence: TGTGCCACCAGCAGAGGCTGGACTAGCCACGCAGATACGCAGTATTTT. The encoded protein is CATSRGWTSHADTQYF.

This CDR3 is CASTYRTGGVQETQYF. CDR3 nucleotide sequence: TGTGCCAGCACCTATCGGACGGGGGGGGTCCAAGAGACCCAGTACTTC. The V and J genes are TRBV5-4 and TRBJ2-5; 8 bases align to TRBD2. Trimming removed 6 bases from V and 1 base from J; junction bases left unmatched: 11. Per germline, CDR1 SGHNT and CDR2 YYREEE (reference sequence). CDR3 size: 16 residues.

This chain links TRBV28 with TRBJ2-7, with 8 bases identical to TRBD1. V shed 6 bases and J 7 bases; nucleotides not matched to a gene: 14. Germline lookup yields CDR1 MDHEN and CDR2 SYDVKM. This CDR3 is 15 amino acids long. The CDR3 DNA reads as TGTGCCAGCAGGGCCCAGACAGGGGCGGTCTGGGAGCAGTACTTC. It codes for CASRAQTGAVWEQYF.

Only a few counts were recorded for this clone. The chain uses TRBV30 and TRBJ1-5; weak D call: TRBD1 (5 bases). The CDR3 has 14 amino acids. Per germline, CDR1 GTSNPN and CDR2 SVGIG (reference sequence). Trimming stripped 2 bases from V and 8 bases from J, with 16 bases between. In DNA form, the CDR3 reads TGTGCCTGGAGTCGAACGGGACTTGGGGAGCCCCAGCATTTT. Its translation is CAWSRTGLGEPQHF.

This chain connects TRBV7-2 to TRBJ2-2; D not certain. The V end was cut by 5 bases, the J end by 5 bases, with 15 bases between. This CDR3 region has 15 residues. The germline V gene encodes CDR1 SGHTA and CDR2 FQGNSA. CDR3 sequence: CASSRMNLGTGELFF. In DNA, the CDR3 is TGTGCCAGCAGCCGGATGAACCTGGGGACCGGGGAGCTGTTTTTT.

This chain connects TRBV7-2 to TRBJ2-7, with 9 bases aligning to TRBD1. The CDR3 contains 14 residues. J was trimmed by 5 bases and V by 5 bases; bases with no gene match: 7. Looked up from germline, CDR1 is SGHTA and CDR2 is FQGNSA. The CDR3 here is CASSDTDRGHEQYF. CDR3 DNA sequence: TGTGCCAGCAGCGATACGGACAGGGGCCACGAGCAGTACTTC.

This chain joins TRBV5-1 and TRBJ2-3; TRBD2 agrees at 9 bases. The CDR3 loop spans 17 amino acids. The ends lost 4 bases at V and 2 bases at J; junction bases unmatched: 11. CDR1 is SGHRS and CDR2 is YFSETQ in the germline V gene. CDR3 DNA sequence: TGCGCCAGCAGCGCCATCCTAGCGGGGAACCCCACAGATACGCAGTATTTT. It codes for CASSAILAGNPTDTQYF.

The V and J genes are TRBV7-2 and TRBJ2-7; a possible D gene is TRBD1 (6 bases). This CDR3 has 16 residues. Germline CDR1 reads SGHTA; CDR2 reads FQGNSA. Trimming left V 1 base short and J 2 bases short, with 15 bases between. The CDR3 loop is CASSLDRDRSTYEQYF. Here the CDR3 DNA reads TGTGCCAGCAGCTTAGATCGCGACAGGAGTACCTACGAGCAGTACTTC.

The chain combines TRBV5-4 with TRBJ1-3; D unclear. The V end lost 4 bases, the J end lost 4 bases, and 12 bases lay between the germline ends. CDR3 size: 14 residues. In germline, CDR1 is SGHNT, CDR2 YYREEE (reference sequence). The CDR3 protein is CASSPDGSGNTIYF. CDR3 DNA sequence: TGTGCCAGCAGCCCAGACGGATCCGGAAACACCATATATTTT.

This chain links TRBV6-6 with TRBJ2-1; D is ambiguous. The CDR3 spans 16 residues. Between the trimmed V and J ends, which lost 6 bases and 0 bases, there was a span of 15 bases. Germline lookup yields CDR1 MNHNY and CDR2 SVGAGI (reference sequence). This CDR3 reads CASRVTEIRSYNEQFF. CDR3 sequence (DNA): TGTGCCAGCAGAGTTACGGAGATCCGCTCCTACAATGAGCAGTTCTTC.

V is TRBV10-3 and J is TRBJ2-3; D is possibly TRBD2 (6 bases). Trimming took off 6 bases at V and 5 bases at J, with 18 bases between the two ends. The V gene's germline CDR1 is ENHRY and CDR2 SYGVKD. The CDR3 is 15 residues long. CDR3 nucleotide sequence: TGTGCCATCAGCCAAGGGGCTAGCGAGGGAGATACGCAGTATTTT. This encodes CAISQGASEGDTQYF.

A word on this clone: This same CDR3 is encoded by further DNA sequences in the sample. The V and J genes are TRBV18 and TRBJ2-7, with 9 bases that match TRBD2. V lost 0 bases and J lost 3; bases outside the gene matches: 6. Per the germline V gene, CDR1 is KGHSH and CDR2 is LQKENI. This CDR3 region has 16 residues. The CDR3 DNA sequence: TGTGCCAGCTCACCACCTAGCGGGGGATTTAGCTACGAGCAGTACTTC. This encodes CASSPPSGGFSYEQYF.

As regards this clone: Other DNA sequences in this specimen translate into the identical CDR3. The chain joins TRBV19 to TRBJ2-3; the match to TRBD2 covers 8 bases. The V gene end was trimmed by 5 bases and the J gene end by 0 bases; junction bases not matched to a gene: 4. CDR3 length equals 15 residues. Germline V gene lookup returns CDR1 LNHDA and CDR2 SQIVND (reference sequence). Here the CDR3 reads CASSQTSGSTDTQYF. In DNA, the CDR3 is TGTGCCAGTAGTCAAACTAGCGGTAGCACAGATACGCAGTATTTT. The full variable domain, rest sourced from reference TRBV19 and TRBJ2-3, is DGGITQSPKYLFRKEGQNVTLSCEQNLNHDAMYWYRQDPGQGLRLIYYSQIVNDFQKGDIAEGYSVSREKKESFPLTVTSAQKNPTAFYLCASSQTSGSTDTQYFGPGTRLTVL.

The chain links TRBV29-1 to TRBJ1-2; the D is unclear. The V gene's germline CDR1 is SQVTM and CDR2 ANQGSEA. The ends were cut back, 2 bases at V and 7 bases at J, with 14 bases in the middle. This CDR3 contains 13 residues. The CDR3 bases are TGCAGCGTTGAACGGGCTTCGGCGGGTGGCTACACCTTC. The encoded protein is CSVERASAGGYTF.

The chain recombines TRBV11-3 with TRBJ2-5, with D unresolved. Germline lookup yields CDR1 SGHNT and CDR2 YENEEA. V dropped 5 bases and J dropped 5 bases, with 15 bases sitting between them. The CDR3 is 14 amino acids. The DNA for the CDR3 is TGTGCCAGCAGCGGCGGACGAGGTGGGGAGACCCAGTACTTC. It codes for CASSGGRGGETQYF.

This clone is a singleton in its sample. The V gene is TRBV28, the J gene TRBJ1-1; TRBD1 is a possible D gene (5 bases). Trimming cost V 4 bases and J 9 bases, with 12 bases left between them. Looked up from germline, CDR1 is MDHEN and CDR2 is SYDVKM. This CDR3 is built from 12 residues. CDR3 residues: CASSSPAGQAFF. The CDR3 coding sequence is TGTGCCAGCAGTTCTCCGGCAGGGCAAGCTTTCTTT.

This clone showed up just a few times. The CDR3 loop is CASSYHPFADTEAFF. The DNA for the CDR3 is TGTGCCAGCAGTTACCACCCCTTTGCCGACACTGAAGCTTTCTTT. This chain joins TRBV6-6 and TRBJ1-1, with D uncertain. V was shortened by 2 bases and J by 3 bases, with 13 bases between the two germline ends. The CDR3 has 15 residues. Germline loops: CDR1 MNHNY, CDR2 SVGAGI (reference sequence).

The chain links TRBV19 to TRBJ1-1; no definite D call. The CDR3 contains 14 residues. Trimming took 2 bases from V and 5 from J, leaving 12 bases between them. The germline gives CDR1 LNHDA, CDR2 SQIVND (reference sequence). CDR3 DNA: TGTGCCAGTAGTATAAATACCCTGGGTACTGAAGCTTTCTTT. This translates into CASSINTLGTEAFF.

The chain carries TRBV19 and TRBJ2-1, with 9 bases lining up with TRBD2. From germline, CDR1 is LNHDA and CDR2 SQIVND (reference sequence). V shed 4 bases, J shed 7 bases, and the junction held 2 bases outside the gene matches. The CDR3 totals 13 residues. DNA for the CDR3: TGTGCCAGTAGTACTAGCGGGGTAAATGAGCAGTTCTTC. Translated: CASSTSGVNEQFF.

Only one count was recorded for this clone. This chain uses TRBV5-6 with TRBJ2-3; 8 bases fit TRBD1. V shed 3 bases, J shed 4 bases, and the junction held 7 bases outside the gene matches. In germline, CDR1 is SGHDT, CDR2 YYEEEE. The CDR3 is made up of 15 amino acids. The CDR3 nucleotides read TGTGCCAGCAGCTCAGGGACAGGACGGTCAGATACGCAGTATTTT. Translated, it gives CASSSGTGRSDTQYF.

The chain links TRBV2 to TRBJ2-1, with D maybe TRBD1 (5 bases). Germline V CDR1 and CDR2: SNHLY, FYNNEI. The V gene lost 6 bases and the J gene lost 5 bases, with 14 bases spanning the gap. CDR3 size: 14 residues. The CDR3, as DNA: TGTGCCAGCAGCCGACAGTCCTTGCACAATGAGCAGTTCTTC. It yields the protein CASSRQSLHNEQFF.

This chain uses TRBV28 with TRBJ2-2; a weak D match, TRBD2 (6 bases). Germline V gene data show CDR1 as MDHEN and CDR2 as SYDVKM. V was shortened by 9 bases and J by 7 bases, with 24 bases between the two germline ends. This CDR3 has 16 amino acids. The CDR3 protein is CASTRDAAVGGGELFF. The CDR3 DNA is TGTGCCAGTACTCGGGACGCCGCGGTGGGGGGCGGGGAGCTGTTTTTT.

The chain has TRBV27 and TRBJ1-2, with D possibly matching TRBD1 (5 bases). V shed 7 bases and J shed 8 bases, with 14 bases lying between them. This CDR3 is built from 12 residues. CDR1 MNHEY and CDR2 SMNVEV come from the germline V gene (reference sequence). The CDR3 sequence: CASTRDGRGYTF. In DNA form, the CDR3 reads TGTGCCAGCACCAGGGACGGAAGAGGCTACACCTTC.

CDR3 sequence: CASSLAAGYVYEQYF. The DNA for the CDR3 is TGTGCCAGCAGCCTAGCGGCAGGGTATGTCTACGAGCAGTACTTC. V and J are TRBV7-3 and TRBJ2-7, with 7 bases that match TRBD2. Germline V gene data show CDR1 as SGHTA and CDR2 as FQGTGA. Unmatched junction bases numbered 10, after V lost 5 bases and J lost 3 bases. CDR3 length: 15 residues.

The chain links TRBV9 to TRBJ1-6; 7 positions agree with TRBD1. The CDR3 loop spans 15 amino acids. The germline V gene encodes CDR1 SGDLS and CDR2 YYNGEE. With 4 bases clipped from V and 7 bases from J, the junction kept 8 bases outside the gene matches. The DNA for the CDR3 is TGTGCCAGCAGCAGCCGGGACAGCCCGAATTCACCCCTCCACTTT. This gives the protein CASSSRDSPNSPLHF.

This CDR3 is CASSIGQGTDTQYF. The CDR3 bases are TGTGCCAGCAGCATTGGACAGGGCACAGATACGCAGTATTTT. V and J are TRBV5-6 and TRBJ2-3, with 7 nucleotides matching TRBD1. V shed 4 bases, J shed 1 base, and the junction held 3 bases outside the gene matches. Germline assignment: CDR1 SGHDT and CDR2 YYEEEE. The CDR3 runs to 14 residues.

Notes on this clone: The same CDR3 arises from other DNA sequences in this sample as well. The chain recombines TRBV5-1 with TRBJ1-1, with D maybe TRBD1 (6 bases). The germline CDR1 and CDR2 sequences are SGHRS and YFSETQ. The ends were cut back, 4 bases at V and 2 bases at J, with 9 bases in the middle. The CDR3 runs 13 residues. In DNA, the CDR3 is TGCGCCAGCAGCAGACAGGACAACACTGAAGCTTTCTTT. It translates to CASSRQDNTEAFF.

V is TRBV19 and J is TRBJ2-5; the match to TRBD1 covers 8 bases. The CDR3 is made up of 13 amino acids. The J segment lost 5 bases and the V segment lost 6 bases, leaving 5 bases of the junction unmatched. Germline values: CDR1 LNHDA, CDR2 SQIVND (reference sequence). CDR3 loop: CASRSRGRETQYF. CDR3 sequence (DNA): TGTGCCAGTAGAAGCAGGGGGCGTGAGACCCAGTACTTC.

The rearrangement joins TRBV11-2 to TRBJ2-5, with D uncertain. The V gene lost 1 base and the J gene lost 0 bases, with 6 bases spanning the gap. Germline CDR1 and CDR2: SGHAT and FQNNGV. CDR3 length: 14 residues. Here the CDR3 reads CASSLGSHQETQYF. The CDR3 DNA reads TGTGCCAGCAGCTTAGGCTCGCACCAAGAGACCCAGTACTTC.